Presented here are 22 T cell receptor beta chains from one specimen sequenced in a study of vaccination effects on CD4 cells after COVID-19. Pools of viral peptides were used by the ViraFEST assay to expand antigen-specific CD4+ T cells ahead of sequencing. It was after 10 days of culture that CD4+ T cells were isolated. The vaccine given was either BNT162b2 or mRNA-1273, in two doses. What these receptors recognize is not known. Libraries were prepared by immunoSEQ multiplex PCR; TCRdb keeps only in-frame clonotypes and omits some of them. The sample consists of tens of thousands of clones, 75% to 90% of them appearing once. The source was CD4+ T cells from PBMCs cultured with SARS-CoV-2 spike peptides, collected after COVID-19 vaccination. The receptors here all came from a human donor who received a COVID-19 vaccine. Some clones in this sample may be carry-over from other donors' samples.

The chain couples TRBV29-1 to TRBJ2-5; D unclear. CDR1 is SQVTM and CDR2 is ANQGSEA in the germline V gene. The CDR3 consists of 13 residues. V was cut by 3 bases and J by 5 bases, with 13 bases left in between. The CDR3 region has the DNA TGCAGCGTTGAGGCGACTGCCAGGGAGACCCAGTACTTC. Translation gives CSVEATARETQYF.

The chain joins TRBV19 to TRBJ1-6; TRBD1 matches 8 bases. In germline, CDR1 is LNHDA, CDR2 SQIVND (reference sequence). This CDR3 comprises 14 residues. With V trimmed by 5 bases and J by 10 bases, 7 bases remained unmatched. CDR3 sequence reads: CASSSRTGQSPLHF. For the CDR3, the DNA is TGTGCCAGTAGTTCCCGGACAGGGCAATCACCCCTCCACTTT.

The CDR3 DNA follows: TGTGCCACCAGCAGAGACAGGGGCGACGAAAAACTGTTTTTT. The encoded protein is CATSRDRGDEKLFF. The chain has TRBV15 and TRBJ1-4; the D gene is possibly TRBD1 (6 bases). The CDR3 runs 14 residues. CDR1 and CDR2 (germline): LNHNV, YYDKDF (reference sequence). Trimming stripped 0 bases from V and 8 bases from J, with 10 bases between.

The chain has TRBV19 and TRBJ2-5; possible D gene TRBD2, 5 bases. Germline V lookup: CDR1 LNHDA, CDR2 SQIVND (reference sequence). Trimming removed 4 bases at V and 0 bases at J, with 12 bases between. The CDR3 spans 15 residues. CDR3: CASSRERTYQETQYF. The CDR3, as DNA: TGTGCCAGTAGTAGGGAGAGGACGTACCAAGAGACCCAGTACTTC.

The chain is built from TRBV9 and TRBJ2-2; D is perhaps TRBD1 (5 bases). Germline values: CDR1 SGDLS, CDR2 YYNGEE. The CDR3 covers 16 residues. Trimming took off 3 bases at V and 4 bases at J, with 16 bases between the two ends. In DNA form, the CDR3 reads TGTGCCAGCAGCGCCGCCCCCGCAGGGCCCACCGGGGAGCTGTTTTTT. Amino acids: CASSAAPAGPTGELFF.

This chain uses TRBV6-1 with TRBJ2-7; unclear D gene. The CDR3 has 16 residues. V was shortened by 2 bases and J by 0 bases, with 14 bases between the two germline ends. Germline lookup yields CDR1 MNHNS and CDR2 SASEGT. The CDR3 protein is CASSELFGRNSYEQYV. The CDR3 DNA sequence: TGTGCCAGCAGTGAACTATTTGGACGTAACTCCTACGAGCAGTACGTC.

The V call is TRBV5-6, the J call TRBJ1-2; 11 bases match TRBD1. The CDR3 consists of 17 residues. V shed 2 bases, J shed 0 bases, and the junction held 6 bases outside the gene matches. Germline V gene data show CDR1 as SGHDT and CDR2 as YYEEEE. The CDR3 DNA sequence: TGTGCCAGCAGCTTATTGGACAGGGGGCTGGCTAACTATGGCTACACCTTC. It translates to CASSLLDRGLANYGYTF.

The chain recombines TRBV3-1 (or the pseudogene TRBV3-2) with TRBJ2-1; 8 nucleotides agree with TRBD1. Germline V gives CDR1 LGHDT, CDR2 YNNKEL (reference sequence). This CDR3 region has 17 residues. After removal of 0 bases from V and 7 bases from J, the junction contained 11 bases not matched to a gene. CDR3 sequence: CASSQDHYRGVGNEQFF. DNA of the CDR3: TGTGCCAGCAGCCAAGATCATTACAGGGGGGTCGGGAATGAGCAGTTCTTC.

The V gene is TRBV7-3, the J gene TRBJ2-1; D may be TRBD2 (5 bases). The CDR3 contains 15 residues. CDR1 is SGHTA, CDR2 FQGTGA, per germline. The ends were cut back, 1 base at V and 0 bases at J, with 7 bases in the middle. CDR3 nucleotide sequence: TGTGCCAGCAGCTTAAGTGGGAGCTCCTACAATGAGCAGTTCTTC. It codes for CASSLSGSSYNEQFF.

The chain has TRBV2 and TRBJ2-5; D may be TRBD1 (5 bases). The V gene lost 9 bases and the J gene lost 1 base, with 9 bases spanning the gap. This CDR3 region has 12 residues. CDR1 SNHLY and CDR2 FYNNEI come from the germline V gene. Here the CDR3 reads CASGHSQETQYF. The DNA of the CDR3 is TGTGCCAGTGGACATAGCCAAGAGACCCAGTACTTC. Full variable domain (outside the CDR3, taken from reference TRBV2 and TRBJ2-5): EPEVTQTPSHQVTQMGQEVILRCVPISNHLYFYWYRQILGQKVEFLVSFYNNEISEKSEIFDDQFSVERPDGSNFTLKIRSTKLEDSAMYFCASGHSQETQYFGPGTRLLVL.

The genes are TRBV6-5 and TRBJ2-4; D is possibly TRBD1 (5 bases). The CDR3 runs to 14 residues. V lost 6 bases and J 0 bases, leaving 9 bases between the germline ends. From germline, CDR1 is MNHEY and CDR2 SVGAGI. The CDR3 DNA reads as TGTGCCAGCAGACAGGACCTAGCCAAAAACATTCAGTACTTC. It codes for CASRQDLAKNIQYF.

This clone was seen once. The gene calls are TRBV21-1 and TRBJ2-2; the table gives TRBD2 as D, unverified against the DNA. TRBV21-1 is a recognized pseudogene. This CDR3 is 18 amino acids long. The CDR3 DNA sequence: TGTGCCAGCAGCAAAGGTAGCGGGGGGCAGAGTAAAACCGGGGAGCTGTTTTTT. Amino acid sequence: CASSKGSGGQSKTGELFF.

This chain connects TRBV12-3 or TRBV12-4 to TRBJ2-3, with D perhaps matching TRBD1 (5 bases). This CDR3 spans 13 amino acids. Trimming removed 4 bases at V and 0 bases at J, with 5 bases between. The CDR3 loop reads CASSWGSTDTQYF. CDR3 DNA: TGTGCCAGCAGTTGGGGCAGCACAGATACGCAGTATTTT.

The chain links TRBV19 to TRBJ2-5; D is unresolved. This CDR3 is 14 amino acids long. Germline CDR1 and CDR2: LNHDA and SQIVND (reference sequence). With 4 bases removed from V and 1 base from J, the gap between germline ends came to 10 bases. Written as DNA, the CDR3 is TGTGCCAGTAGTACAAGACACATCCAAGAGACCCAGTACTTC. It translates to CASSTRHIQETQYF.

The chain has TRBV6-5 and TRBJ1-5; D remains unclear. The germline gives CDR1 MNHEY, CDR2 SVGAGI. This CDR3 has 15 amino acids. Trimming took off 8 bases at V and 0 bases at J, with 14 bases between the two ends. CDR3 nucleotide sequence: TGTGCCAGCGCGATTAGGCGGCTTAGCAATCAGCCCCAGCATTTT. Protein product: CASAIRRLSNQPQHF.

The chain employs TRBV6-5 and TRBJ1-2; 11 bases agree with TRBD1. Germline V gene data show CDR1 as MNHEY and CDR2 as SVGAGI. This CDR3 is built from 14 residues. J was trimmed by 4 bases and V by 6 bases; bases with no gene match: 4. In nucleotides, the CDR3 is TGTGCCAGCAGACGGACAGGGGGCGTCTATGGCTACACCTTC. Amino acid sequence: CASRRTGGVYGYTF.

The V and J genes are TRBV11-2 and TRBJ1-1; D gene ambiguous. The CDR3 spans 13 residues. Germline values: CDR1 SGHAT, CDR2 FQNNGV. V shed 1 base and J shed 0 bases, with 3 bases lying between them. The CDR3 loop is CASSLVLNTEAFF. CDR3 sequence (DNA): TGTGCCAGCAGCTTAGTATTGAACACTGAAGCTTTCTTT.

This clone appeared a single time. This chain uses TRBV7-8 with TRBJ1-3; no clear D. The length of the CDR3 is 14 residues. V was trimmed by 3 bases and J by 7 bases, leaving 13 bases between them. Looked up from germline, CDR1 is SGHVS and CDR2 is FQNEAQ. CDR3 residues: CASSFGVQVNTIYF. The CDR3 bases are TGTGCCAGCAGCTTCGGGGTCCAGGTTAACACCATATATTTT.

The chain recombines TRBV29-1 with TRBJ1-4; D is uncertain. Trimming stripped 7 bases from V and 2 bases from J, with 8 bases between. The germline gives CDR1 SQVTM, CDR2 ANQGSEA. This CDR3 has 12 residues. CDR3 bases: TGCAGCGCCCGATGGACTAATGAAAAACTGTTTTTT. Protein sequence: CSARWTNEKLFF.

The V call is TRBV28, the J call TRBJ1-4; unclear D gene. The CDR3 runs 14 residues. Germline loops: CDR1 MDHEN, CDR2 SYDVKM. Trimming pared 4 bases from V and 0 bases from J, leaving 6 bases between. CDR3 residues: CASSSVSTNEKLFF. CDR3 DNA sequence: TGTGCCAGCAGTTCAGTGTCAACTAATGAAAAACTGTTTTTT.

J is TRBJ1-1 and V is TRBV5-8; TRBD1 aligns across 7 bases. Trimming took 4 bases from V and 4 from J; bases not matched to a gene: 10. In germline, CDR1 is SGHTS, CDR2 YDEGEE. The CDR3 is 15 residues long. For the CDR3, the DNA is TGTGCCAGCAGCCCCGCGGGACAGCGAGGCACTGAAGCTTTCTTT. This sequence encodes CASSPAGQRGTEAFF.

J is TRBJ1-2 and V is TRBV6-2 or TRBV6-3, with unresolved D. Germline V CDR1 and CDR2: MNHEY, SVGEGT. Between the trimmed V and J ends, which lost 2 bases and 1 base, there was a span of 5 bases. This CDR3 is 13 amino acids long. This CDR3 reads CASSYGGNYGYTF. The CDR3 coding sequence is TGTGCCAGCAGTTACGGAGGTAACTATGGCTACACCTTC.